Detailed here is one T cell receptor (beta chain). Its cognate antigen is unknown. The data were obtained in a study of CD8 T cells in ankylosing spondylitis. Study-wide findings and caveats: Disease-linked clones were found to be CD8+ and relatively rare in peripheral blood. Earlier studies detected some motif variants in reactive arthritis synovial fluid and blood. Eight or nine highly homologous variants made up a TCR beta motif that seemed to typify ankylosing spondylitis blood.

TCRdb independently ran MiXCR on the 5' RACE reads; one entry per CDR3 protein. This sample yields hundreds of thousands of distinct CDR3 sequences, of which around 21% are seen a single time; under 4% belongs to the top ten. Trimming cost V 0 bases and J 0 bases, with 11 bases left between them. Germline lookup yields CDR1 DFQATT and CDR2 SNEGSKA (reference sequence). This CDR3 has 15 amino acids. This chain links TRBV20-1 with TRBJ1-1; D remains ambiguous. Material for sequencing was blood, either unsorted or a sorted T cell fraction (not recorded which). The receptor was isolated from a female donor with ankylosing spondylitis or in good health (not recorded which). CDR3 loop: CSARDPTTVNTEAFF. The CDR3, as DNA: TGCAGTGCTAGAGATCCCACCACAGTGAACACTGAAGCTTTCTTT.